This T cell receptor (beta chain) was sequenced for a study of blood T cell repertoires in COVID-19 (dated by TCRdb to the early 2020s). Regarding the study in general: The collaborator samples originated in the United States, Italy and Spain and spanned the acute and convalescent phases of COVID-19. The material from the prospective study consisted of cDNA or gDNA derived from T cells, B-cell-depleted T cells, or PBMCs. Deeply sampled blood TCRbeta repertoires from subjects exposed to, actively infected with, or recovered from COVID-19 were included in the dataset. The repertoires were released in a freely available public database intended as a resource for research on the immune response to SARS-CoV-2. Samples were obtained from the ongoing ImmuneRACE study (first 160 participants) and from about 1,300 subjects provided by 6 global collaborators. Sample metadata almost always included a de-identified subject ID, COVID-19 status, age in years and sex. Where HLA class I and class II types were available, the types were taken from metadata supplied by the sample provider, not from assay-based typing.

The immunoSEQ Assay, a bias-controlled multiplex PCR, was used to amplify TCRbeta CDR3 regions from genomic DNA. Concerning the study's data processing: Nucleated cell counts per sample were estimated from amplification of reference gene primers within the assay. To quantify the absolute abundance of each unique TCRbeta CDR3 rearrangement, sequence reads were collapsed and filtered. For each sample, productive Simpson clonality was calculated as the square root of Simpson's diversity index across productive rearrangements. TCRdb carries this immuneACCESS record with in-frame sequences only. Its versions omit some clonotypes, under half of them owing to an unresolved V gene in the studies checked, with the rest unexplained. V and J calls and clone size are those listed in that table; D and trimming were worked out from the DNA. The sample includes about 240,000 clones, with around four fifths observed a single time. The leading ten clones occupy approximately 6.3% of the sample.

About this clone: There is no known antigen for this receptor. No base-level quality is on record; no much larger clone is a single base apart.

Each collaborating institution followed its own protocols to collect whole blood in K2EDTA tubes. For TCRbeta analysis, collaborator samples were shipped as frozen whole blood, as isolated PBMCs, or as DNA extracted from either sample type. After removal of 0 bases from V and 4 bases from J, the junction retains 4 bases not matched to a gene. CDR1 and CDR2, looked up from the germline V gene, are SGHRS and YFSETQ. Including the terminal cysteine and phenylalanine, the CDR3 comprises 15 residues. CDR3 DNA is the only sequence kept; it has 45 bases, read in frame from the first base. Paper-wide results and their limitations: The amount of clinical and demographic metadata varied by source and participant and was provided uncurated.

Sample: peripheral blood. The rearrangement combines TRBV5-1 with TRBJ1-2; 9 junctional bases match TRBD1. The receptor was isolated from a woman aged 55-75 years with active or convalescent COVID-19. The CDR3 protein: CASSLGQGDLYGYTF. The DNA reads TGCGCCAGCAGCTTGGGACAGGGGGATCTCTATGGCTACACCTTC.